The clone carrying this T cell receptor beta chain has more than one count but fewer than ten. The antigen is not known. One entry per CDR3 protein, called by TCRdb with MiXCR from the reads. The sample records about 490,000 distinct CDR3 sequences, about 30% being singletons. The data stem from a study of T cell repertoires in cytomegalovirus infection. Study-wide context: A matching HLA type, together with CMV infection, was signaled by public TCR beta signatures. Whole-study results and caveats: There were carriers of CMV plus the relevant HLA, and cumulative public TCR beta family frequency identified them. HLA-C-restricted, CMV-specific TCR beta clonotypes were dominant ex vivo.

The V gene's germline CDR1 is MNHEY and CDR2 SVGEGT. After removal of 10 bases from V and 10 bases from J, the junction contained 18 bases not matched to a gene. The CDR3 has 16 residues. The receptor was derived from a human donor in good health (CMV status not recorded). Some clones in this sample may be carry-over from other donors' samples. This chain connects TRBV6-2 or TRBV6-3 to TRBJ2-4, with TRBD2 matching 11 bases. The sample was PBMCs. CDR3 residues: CATSPTTSGAFEIQYF. The CDR3 coding sequence is TGTGCCACTTCGCCGACGACTAGCGGGGCATTTGAGATTCAGTACTTC.